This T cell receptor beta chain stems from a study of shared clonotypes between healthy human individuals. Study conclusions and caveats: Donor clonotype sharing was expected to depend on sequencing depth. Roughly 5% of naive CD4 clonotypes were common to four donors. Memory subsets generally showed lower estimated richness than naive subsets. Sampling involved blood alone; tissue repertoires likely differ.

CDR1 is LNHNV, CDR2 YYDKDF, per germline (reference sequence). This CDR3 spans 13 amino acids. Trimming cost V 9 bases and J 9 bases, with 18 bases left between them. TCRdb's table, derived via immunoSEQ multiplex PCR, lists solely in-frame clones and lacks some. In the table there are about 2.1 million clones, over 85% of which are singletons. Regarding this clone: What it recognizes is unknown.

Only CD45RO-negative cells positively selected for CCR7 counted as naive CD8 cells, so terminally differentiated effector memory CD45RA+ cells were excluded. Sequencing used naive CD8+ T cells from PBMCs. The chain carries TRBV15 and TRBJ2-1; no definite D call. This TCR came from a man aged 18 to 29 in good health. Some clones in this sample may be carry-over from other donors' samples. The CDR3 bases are TGTGCCACTTCTTCACGATGGGGAAGTGAGCAGTTCTTC. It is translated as CATSSRWGSEQFF.